The 4 T cell receptor beta chains reported below all come from one sample, sequenced in a study of T cell responses to AZD1222 COVID-19 vaccine. The assay was immunoSEQ multiplex PCR, and TCRdb's table has in-frame clones only and misses some. The sample yields around 84,000 clones, roughly nine tenths seen once. This specimen was peripheral blood, taken on day 0 of AZD1222 vaccination. The receptors come from an adult in good health.

The chain joins TRBV2 to TRBJ1-5; D unclear. Germline V gene sequence: CDR1 SNHLY, CDR2 FYNNEI. Between the trimmed V and J ends, which lost 1 base and 9 bases, there was a span of 22 bases. CDR3 length: 17 amino acids. CDR3 region: CASSEGTSGVAVGPQHF. For the CDR3, the DNA is TGTGCCAGCAGTGAAGGTACCTCCGGGGTGGCGGTCGGGCCCCAGCATTTT.

Worth noting for this clone: An end of the junction differs from the germline gene, which may be a read error. The rearrangement links TRBV2 to TRBJ1-4; no definite D call. From germline, CDR1 is SNHLY and CDR2 FYNNEI. The CDR3 contains 13 residues. The CDR3 sequence is CVSSVQSHEKLFF. The CDR3 DNA sequence: TGTGTCAGCAGTGTTCAAAGCCATGAAAAACTGTTTTTT.

This clone was recorded only once. This chain links TRBV27 with TRBJ2-2, with 12 bases lining up with TRBD1. V trimming: 7 bases; J trimming: 7 bases; junction bases outside the gene matches: 10. There are 16 residues in the CDR3. Germline V gives CDR1 MNHEY, CDR2 SMNVEV (reference sequence). DNA of the CDR3: TGTGCCAGCACCTATATTGGGACAGGGGGCGTCGGGGAGCTGTTTTTT. It is translated as CASTYIGTGGVGELFF.

This sequence joins TRBV30 and TRBJ1-5; D is possibly TRBD1 (6 bases). Germline lookup yields CDR1 GTSNPN and CDR2 SVGIG (reference sequence). V was pared by 4 bases and J by 6 bases, with 13 bases between. CDR3 length equals 13 residues. CDR3 bases: TGTGCCTGGACTGCGGGGGGCGGTCAGCCCCAGCATTTT. Translated, it gives CAWTAGGGQPQHF.